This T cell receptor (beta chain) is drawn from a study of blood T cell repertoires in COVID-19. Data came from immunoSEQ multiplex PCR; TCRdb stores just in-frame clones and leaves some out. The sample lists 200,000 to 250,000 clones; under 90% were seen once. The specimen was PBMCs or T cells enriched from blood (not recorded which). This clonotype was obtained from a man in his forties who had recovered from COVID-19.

The CDR3 sequence is CASSSLAGVYNEQFF. DNA of the CDR3: TGTGCCAGCAGTTCTCTAGCGGGAGTGTACAATGAGCAGTTCTTC. The chain carries TRBV27 and TRBJ2-1, with 10 positions matching TRBD2. The CDR3 runs 15 residues. V gave up 4 bases and J gave up 4 bases; unmatched junction bases: 4. Germline-derived CDR1 and CDR2 are MNHEY and SMNVEV (reference sequence).